This T cell receptor (beta chain) was recorded in a study of blood T cell repertoires in COVID-19. In the source study's methods: Reference gene primer amplification yielded estimated nucleated cell counts. Sequencing used immunoSEQ multiplex PCR; TCRdb keeps in-frame clones, though not all of them. That table supplies the V and J calls and clone size; D and trimming were determined from the DNA. This table holds 150,000 or so clones, over 70% found once. Participants spanned ages about 18 to 100 years and resided in 20 to 30 US areas. Cohort placement rested on clinical history that participants reported themselves. CDR3 length equals 13 residues. Trimming cost V 6 bases and J 2 bases; bases outside gene matches: 0.

This chain connects TRBV12-3 or TRBV12-4 to TRBJ2-7; 11 nucleotides agree with TRBD2. The clonotype comes from a woman between 50 and 59 years old in a cohort exposed to, infected with or recovered from COVID-19 (not recorded which). The sequenced material came from PBMCs or T cells enriched from blood (not recorded which). This CDR3 is CASRTSGTYEQYF. CDR3 DNA: TGTGCCAGCAGGACTAGCGGGACCTACGAGCAGTACTTC.